These 25 T cell receptor beta chains were all obtained from the same sample, sequenced in a study of blood T cell repertoires in COVID-19. Here immunoSEQ multiplex PCR was the method, and the copy in TCRdb shows in-frame clones only, minus some. The sample records about 73,000 clones, approximately 89% being singletons. Sequencing input: peripheral blood. The receptors here all came from a man at least 80 years old with acute or convalescent COVID-19.

The gene calls are TRBV27 and TRBJ2-1, with D tentatively TRBD1 (5 bases). Trimming took 2 bases from V and 8 from J, leaving 19 bases between them. CDR3 length: 16 amino acids. Germline V lookup: CDR1 MNHEY, CDR2 SMNVEV (reference sequence). The CDR3 loop is CASSLQNPDQGDEQFF. In DNA, the CDR3 is TGTGCCAGCAGTTTACAGAACCCCGATCAGGGCGATGAGCAGTTCTTC.

The V call is TRBV5-6, the J call TRBJ1-5; tentative D call: TRBD1 (6 bases). Trimming took off 3 bases at V and 4 bases at J, with 14 bases between the two ends. CDR1 and CDR2 from the germline V gene are SGHDT and YYEEEE. The CDR3 extends over 15 amino acids. The CDR3 DNA follows: TGTGCCAGCAGCTGGGGGGCGGGGGTTAATCAGCCCCAGCATTTT. Protein sequence: CASSWGAGVNQPQHF.

This CDR3 is CASSMDFGANVLTF. CDR3 in DNA: TGTGCCAGCAGTATGGACTTTGGGGCCAACGTCCTGACTTTC. This chain uses TRBV6-5 with TRBJ2-6; possible D gene TRBD2, 5 bases. Trimming removed 5 bases at V and 3 bases at J, with 8 bases between. The CDR3 has 14 residues. Per germline, CDR1 MNHEY and CDR2 SVGAGI.

CDR3 DNA sequence: TGTGCCAGCAGCCAAGATCTAGGCGGGAGTGGAGATACGCAGTATTTT. As protein: CASSQDLGGSGDTQYF. V usage is TRBV3-1 (or the pseudogene TRBV3-2) and J usage is TRBJ2-3, with 7 positions matching TRBD2. V dropped 0 bases and J dropped 5; count of bases not matched to a gene: 8. The germline gives CDR1 LGHDT, CDR2 YNNKEL (reference sequence). This CDR3 has 16 amino acids.

V usage is TRBV5-4 and J usage is TRBJ1-2; D is unresolved. Trimming cost V 4 bases and J 2 bases, with 15 bases left between them. Germline CDR1 reads SGHNT; CDR2 reads YYREEE (reference sequence). CDR3 length: 15 amino acids. The CDR3 region has the DNA TGTGCCAGCAGCGAAATCGGGGAAAGGAACTATGGCTACACCTTC. It translates to CASSEIGERNYGYTF.

The chain employs TRBV20-1 and TRBJ2-7; 7 positions match TRBD2. Germline CDR1 reads DFQATT; CDR2 reads SNEGSKA (reference sequence). There are 14 residues in the CDR3. V lost 3 bases to trimming and J lost 1 base; unmatched junction nucleotides: 6. CDR3 in DNA: TGCAGTGCTAGTGGGGGAGGGCAGTCCTACGAGCAGTACTTC. This encodes CSASGGGQSYEQYF.

The chain couples TRBV27 to TRBJ1-4, with TRBD1 matching over 8 bases. The CDR3 is 13 residues long. V lost 7 bases and J lost 7; bases outside the gene matches: 5. Germline CDR1 and CDR2: MNHEY and SMNVEV (reference sequence). CDR3 amino acids: CASTGGAGEKLFF. The CDR3 nucleotides read TGTGCCAGCACAGGGGGCGCGGGTGAAAAACTGTTTTTT.

The V gene is TRBV19, the J gene TRBJ2-1; TRBD2 agrees at 8 bases. The germline gives CDR1 LNHDA, CDR2 SQIVND (reference sequence). The CDR3 has 16 residues. J gave up 6 bases and V 1 base, and 8 bases lay outside the gene matches. CDR3: CASSIVGSGSGNEQFF. The CDR3 region has the DNA TGTGCCAGTAGTATAGTGGGGAGCGGGAGTGGCAATGAGCAGTTCTTC.

V is TRBV19 and J is TRBJ1-3; TRBD1 matches at 8 bases. CDR1 is LNHDA and CDR2 is SQIVND in the germline V gene (reference sequence). The CDR3 has 16 residues. The V and J ends lost 5 bases and 0 bases, in that order; junction bases with no gene match: 6. The CDR3 DNA sequence: TGTGCCAGTAGTCTCCGGACAGGGAGCTCTGGAAACACCATATATTTT. This gives the protein CASSLRTGSSGNTIYF. Combining the CDR3 with reference TRBV19 and TRBJ1-3 gives the whole variable domain DGGITQSPKYLFRKEGQNVTLSCEQNLNHDAMYWYRQDPGQGLRLIYYSQIVNDFQKGDIAEGYSVSREKKESFPLTVTSAQKNPTAFYLCASSLRTGSSGNTIYFGEGSWLTVV.

This chain joins TRBV6-6 and TRBJ1-2, with unresolved D. The CDR3 loop spans 14 amino acids. Looked up from germline, CDR1 is MNHNY and CDR2 is SVGAGI (reference sequence). The V end was cut by 4 bases, the J end by 0 bases, with 9 bases between. CDR3 sequence: CASSLAGSNYGYTF. Here the CDR3 DNA reads TGTGCCAGCAGTTTAGCGGGGTCTAACTATGGCTACACCTTC.

A few counts support this clone. The chain uses TRBV7-2 and TRBJ2-7, with 7 positions matching TRBD1. Germline CDR1 SGHTA, CDR2 FQGNSA. The J segment lost 5 bases and the V segment lost 0 bases, leaving 10 bases of the junction unmatched. CDR3 length: 16 residues. CDR3 coding DNA: TGTGCCAGCAGCTTAGCGCTAAGGGGGCGAGTGGACGAGCAGTACTTC. Translation gives CASSLALRGRVDEQYF.

This rearrangement joins TRBV5-1 to TRBJ2-2, with TRBD1 as a possible D gene (6 bases). Germline CDR1 reads SGHRS; CDR2 reads YFSETQ. Trimming left V 2 bases short and J 4 bases short, with 12 bases between. CDR3 size: 15 residues. CDR3 coding DNA: TGCGCCAGCAGCTTAGGGGGTTCAGGCACCGGGGAGCTGTTTTTT. Its protein product is CASSLGGSGTGELFF. Variable domain in full (rest from reference TRBV5-1 and TRBJ2-2): KAGVTQTPRYLIKTRGQQVTLSCSPISGHRSVSWYQQTPGQGLQFLFEYFSETQRNKGNFPGRFSGRQFSNSRSEMNVSTLELGDSALYLCASSLGGSGTGELFFGEGSRLTVL.

Only a few counts were recorded for this clone. This chain uses TRBV11-2 with TRBJ1-5; D is possibly TRBD1 (5 bases). The ends were cut back, 0 bases at V and 4 bases at J, with 10 bases in the middle. CDR1 is SGHAT, CDR2 FQNNGV, per germline. The CDR3 totals 15 residues. The CDR3 here is CASSLDMGGNQPQHF. CDR3 sequence (DNA): TGTGCCAGCAGCTTAGATATGGGGGGGAATCAGCCCCAGCATTTT.

This chain joins TRBV25-1 and TRBJ1-1; D remains ambiguous. The CDR3 totals 15 residues. V was trimmed by 4 bases and J by 0 bases, leaving 12 bases between them. CDR1 and CDR2 from the germline V gene are MGHDK and SYGVNS. This chain's CDR3 is CASSGAEGLNTEAFF. In DNA form, the CDR3 reads TGTGCCAGCAGTGGGGCGGAGGGTTTGAACACTGAAGCTTTCTTT.

The chain joins TRBV29-1 to TRBJ2-3; TRBD1 matches 7 bases. This CDR3 is 11 amino acids long. Trimming at V came to 8 bases and at J to 3 bases, leaving 2 bases not matched to a gene. Germline V gene data show CDR1 as SQVTM and CDR2 as ANQGSEA. This chain's CDR3 is CSLQGTDTQYF. CDR3 DNA sequence: TGCAGCTTACAGGGGACAGATACGCAGTATTTT.

The chain recombines TRBV10-3 with TRBJ1-2; no clear D. V lost 2 bases to trimming and J lost 4 bases, with 8 bases between them. The CDR3 runs to 13 residues. CDR1 is ENHRY, CDR2 SYGVKD, per germline. As DNA, the CDR3 is TGTGCCATCAGTGAGGGACTCACCTATGGCTACACCTTC. It encodes CAISEGLTYGYTF.

V and J are TRBV30 and TRBJ2-1; no reliable D call. Germline loops: CDR1 GTSNPN, CDR2 SVGIG (reference sequence). V was clipped by 6 bases and J by 2 bases, with 2 bases between them. This CDR3 has 10 residues. CDR3 residues: CACTYNEQFF. CDR3 nucleotides: TGTGCCTGCACCTACAATGAGCAGTTCTTC.

The J gene is TRBJ1-2, the V gene TRBV6-5; D is possibly TRBD1 (6 bases). Germline V gene sequence: CDR1 MNHEY, CDR2 SVGAGI. The CDR3 is 15 residues long. V lost 6 bases and J 0 bases, leaving 14 bases between the germline ends. CDR3: CASRQDSYANYGYTF. The CDR3 DNA follows: TGTGCCAGCAGACAGGACAGCTATGCTAACTATGGCTACACCTTC.

V gene TRBV6-2 or TRBV6-3 combines with J gene TRBJ1-5; the D gene is possibly TRBD1 (6 bases). Germline CDR1 is MNHEY and CDR2 is SVGEGT. The V gene lost 2 bases and the J gene lost 11 bases, with 22 bases spanning the gap. This CDR3 has 16 residues. The CDR3 sequence is CASSYNSGVIGGAQHF. Written as DNA, the CDR3 is TGTGCCAGCAGTTACAATTCAGGGGTGATCGGTGGGGCCCAGCATTTT.

The rearrangement uses TRBV21-1 and TRBJ2-7; whether TRBD1, the table's D call, matches the DNA was not checked. TRBV21-1 is shown as a pseudogene. This CDR3 comprises 15 residues. The CDR3: CASSIRQGRIYEQYF. CDR3 nucleotides: TGTGCCAGCAGCATCCGACAGGGGAGGATCTACGAGCAGTACTTC.

The chain is built from TRBV3-1 (or the pseudogene TRBV3-2) and TRBJ1-3; D possibly corresponds to TRBD1 (6 bases). Trimming left V 0 bases short and J 0 bases short, with 12 bases between. Germline V lookup: CDR1 LGHDT, CDR2 YNNKEL (reference sequence). This CDR3 comprises 17 residues. CDR3 residues: CASSQDRGDTSGNTIYF. The CDR3 DNA sequence: TGTGCCAGCAGCCAAGATCGAGGGGACACCTCTGGAAACACCATATATTTT.

The gene calls are TRBV5-1 and TRBJ2-2; possibly TRBD1 for D (5 bases). Germline values: CDR1 SGHRS, CDR2 YFSETQ. The CDR3 is made up of 13 amino acids. V was clipped by 4 bases and J by 3 bases, with 7 bases between them. CDR3 in DNA: TGCGCCAGCAGCATACAGGACACCGGGGAGCTGTTTTTT. Translated: CASSIQDTGELFF.

The chain uses TRBV7-2 and TRBJ2-6, with D tentatively TRBD2 (5 bases). The CDR3 runs 14 residues. Germline V gene lookup returns CDR1 SGHTA and CDR2 FQGNSA. The V and J ends lost 5 bases and 7 bases respectively, with 12 bases between them. The CDR3 DNA is TGTGCCAGCAGCAGAGCGGATCTTGCCAACGTCCTGACTTTC. This sequence encodes CASSRADLANVLTF.

This sequence joins TRBV12-5 and TRBJ2-2, with a tentative D call TRBD2 (5 bases). V gave up 0 bases and J gave up 1 base, with 9 bases separating them. The germline V gene has CDR1 LGHNT and CDR2 FRNRAP. The CDR3 runs 16 residues. The CDR3 here is CASGLVIGENTGELFF. Written as DNA, the CDR3 is TGTGCTAGTGGTTTGGTAATCGGGGAGAACACCGGGGAGCTGTTTTTT.

This chain joins TRBV29-1 and TRBJ1-1; D is unclear. Germline V gene lookup returns CDR1 SQVTM and CDR2 ANQGSEA. This CDR3 contains 12 residues. V lost 0 bases to trimming and J lost 6 bases, with 8 bases between them. CDR3 protein: CSVEEGSSEAFF. The DNA for the CDR3 is TGCAGCGTTGAAGAAGGGAGCTCTGAAGCTTTCTTT.